This TCR beta chain was captured in a study of cytomegalovirus exposure and HLA in healthy donors. It was with 60 Vbeta and 13 Jbeta primers that the PCR ran. Measured with immunoSEQ multiplex PCR; TCRdb has only the in-frame clones, and not every one. The repertoire holds 95,000 to 100,000 clones, with approximately 80% as singletons. This CDR3 contains 15 residues. Germline lookup yields CDR1 SGHDT and CDR2 YYEEEE. Trimming cost V 2 bases and J 2 bases, with 11 bases left between them. The V gene is TRBV5-6, the J gene TRBJ1-5; D is ambiguous. The sequencing input was PBMCs. The TCR comes from a female donor in good health and CMV-seropositive. The CDR3 here is CASSFGVRGNQPQHF. CDR3 in DNA: TGTGCCAGCAGCTTCGGGGTCAGAGGCAATCAGCCCCAGCATTTT.